A selection of T cell receptor beta chains follows, all from one sample in a study of human T cells and chemical hapten exposure. TCRdb analysed the RACE reads with MiXCR anew, one entry per CDR3 protein. The sample has fewer than 85,000 distinct CDR3 sequences; approximately 8.6% are singletons. Sequences were obtained from whole blood. The receptors were sampled from a male donor in good health. Some clones in this sample may be carry-over from other donors' samples. CDR3s include the opening cysteine and the closing phenylalanine or tryptophan. D genes are given only for firm matches. A row's size may be missing; if present it is once, few, many or a size class.

CASSPQQDATDTQYF | TGTGCCAGCTCACCACAGCAGGATGCCACAGATACGCAGTATTTT | - | TRBV18 | few | TRBJ2-3
CASSIGSQANYGYTF | TGTGCCAGTAGTATCGGAAGTCAGGCAAACTATGGCTACACCTTC | - | TRBV19 | - | TRBJ1-2
CASIRQGASGNTIYF | TGTGCCAGCATTCGACAGGGGGCCTCTGGAAACACCATATATTTT | TRBD1 | TRBV6-1 | few | TRBJ1-3
CASNYYAGNTYEQYF | TGTGCCAGCAATTACTATGCCGGGAATACCTACGAGCAGTACTTC | - | TRBV6-5 | - | TRBJ2-7
CASSYGTGAGANVLTF | TGTGCCAGCAGTTACGGGACAGGGGCTGGGGCCAACGTCCTGACTTTC | TRBD1 | TRBV6-5 | - | TRBJ2-6
CASRILTVNTEAFF | TGTGCCAGCAGGATCCTTACGGTGAACACTGAAGCTTTCTTT | - | TRBV7-9 | - | TRBJ1-1
CASSADPVNTQYF | TGTGCCAGCAGCGCAGACCCGGTAAATACGCAGTATTTT | - | TRBV7-9 | few | TRBJ2-3
CASSRDLAGLSYEQYF | TGCGCCAGCAGCCGAGATCTAGCGGGACTTTCCTACGAGCAGTACTTC | TRBD2 | TRBV4-3 | few | TRBJ2-7
CASSLMGVSSYNEQFF | TGTGCCAGCAGCTTAATGGGAGTAAGCTCCTACAATGAGCAGTTCTTC | - | TRBV11-3 | few | TRBJ2-1
CASSPEGGGRQYF | TGTGCCAGCAGCCCCGAGGGTGGAGGCAGGCAGTATTTT | - | TRBV9 | - | TRBJ2-3
CASSYPVQETQYF | TGTGCCAGCAGTTATCCAGTCCAAGAGACCCAGTACTTC | - | TRBV6-6 | many | TRBJ2-5
CASSILQANYGYTF | TGTGCCAGTAGTATTCTACAGGCGAACTATGGCTACACCTTC | - | TRBV19 | few | TRBJ1-2
CASRPGHVNYGYTF | TGTGCCAGCAGGCCGGGACACGTAAACTATGGCTACACCTTC | - | TRBV6-5 | once | TRBJ1-2
CASSSMRTGVNQPQHF | TGTGCCAGCAGCTCTATGAGGACAGGGGTGAATCAGCCCCAGCATTTT | TRBD1 | TRBV27 | few | TRBJ1-5
CASSPTGSSYNEQFF | TGTGCCAGTAGTCCAACAGGGAGCTCCTACAATGAGCAGTTCTTC | - | TRBV19 | few | TRBJ2-1
CSGASGTYEQYF | TGCAGTGGGGCTAGCGGAACCTACGAGCAGTACTTC | TRBD2 | TRBV20-1 | few | TRBJ2-7
CASSPTRGTEAFF | TGTGCCAGCAGCCCAACGCGGGGGACTGAAGCTTTCTTT | - | TRBV7-2 | few | TRBJ1-1
CASSPPFGESTGELFF | TGTGCCAGCAGCCCCCCCTTTGGGGAGAGCACCGGGGAGCTGTTTTTT | - | TRBV6-2/TRBV6-3 | - | TRBJ2-2
CASSYSGGRMNTEAFF | TGTGCCAGCAGTTACTCTGGGGGGCGGATGAACACTGAAGCTTTCTTT | - | TRBV6-5 | - | TRBJ1-1
CASSLETGGADTEAFF | TGTGCCAGCAGCTTAGAGACAGGGGGCGCGGACACTGAAGCTTTCTTT | TRBD1 | TRBV7-9 | - | TRBJ1-1
CSASRGQGAVNEQFF | TGCAGTGCTAGCCGCGGACAGGGGGCTGTCAATGAGCAGTTCTTC | TRBD1 | TRBV20-1 | - | TRBJ2-1
CSARDRDTHQPQHF | TGCAGTGCTAGAGATAGGGACACCCATCAGCCCCAGCATTTT | - | TRBV20-1 | many | TRBJ1-5
CASRDGQGGEKLFF | TGTGCCAGCAGAGACGGACAGGGGGGTGAAAAACTGTTTTTT | TRBD1 | TRBV12-3/TRBV12-4 | few | TRBJ1-4
CASSQVGRNSPLHF | TGTGCCAGCAGCCAGGTGGGAAGGAATTCACCCCTCCACTTT | - | TRBV3-1 | - | TRBJ1-6
CASSEMDQYQETQYF | TGTGCCAGCAGTGAAATGGACCAGTACCAAGAGACCCAGTACTTC | - | TRBV25-1 | few | TRBJ2-5
CASSTAGEWRNYGYTF | TGTGCCAGCAGCACAGCCGGGGAGTGGAGGAACTATGGCTACACCTTC | - | TRBV12-3/TRBV12-4 | few | TRBJ1-2
CASSRTSSDTQYF | TGTGCCAGCAGCCGGACTAGTTCCGATACGCAGTATTTT | TRBD2 | TRBV6-5 | - | TRBJ2-3
CASSQERSDEQYF | TGTGCCAGCAGCCAAGAGAGGAGCGACGAGCAGTACTTC | - | TRBV14 | - | TRBJ2-7
CAIRDRDRGHTEAFF | TGTGCCATCAGAGACCGGGACAGGGGTCACACTGAAGCTTTCTTT | TRBD1 | TRBV10-3 | few | TRBJ1-1
CASSLPTMSYEQYF | TGTGCCAGCAGCTTACCGACTATGTCCTACGAGCAGTACTTC | - | TRBV5-5 | many | TRBJ2-7
CASSLRREVETQYF | TGTGCCAGCAGTTTACGGCGGGAGGTGGAGACCCAGTACTTC | TRBD2 | TRBV12-3/TRBV12-4 | - | TRBJ2-5
CATVVPSGANVLTF | TGTGCAACCGTCGTACCCTCTGGGGCCAACGTCCTGACTTTC | - | TRBV7-8 | few | TRBJ2-6
CASSVGVGGGLNTEAFF | TGTGCCAGCAGCGTAGGGGTAGGTGGGGGACTGAACACTGAAGCTTTCTTT | - | TRBV9 | few | TRBJ1-1
CASSLEGQQYEQYF | TGTGCCAGCAGCTTGGAGGGACAACAGTACGAGCAGTACTTC | - | TRBV5-4 | few | TRBJ2-7
CASSFTGGNQPQHF | TGTGCCAGCAGCTTCACAGGGGGCAATCAGCCCCAGCATTTT | TRBD1 | TRBV7-9 | many | TRBJ1-5
CASSAPGQGLGEQYF | TGCGCCAGCAGCGCTCCGGGACAGGGACTGGGTGAGCAGTACTTC | TRBD1 | TRBV5-1 | many | TRBJ2-7
CASSLGEGTDTTNEKLFF | TGCGCCAGCAGCTTGGGGGAGGGTACTGATACAACTAATGAAAAACTGTTTTTT | - | TRBV5-1 | few | TRBJ1-4
CASRQGAAYEQYF | TGTGCCAGCAGACAGGGGGCTGCCTACGAGCAGTACTTC | TRBD1 | TRBV28 | - | TRBJ2-7
CARSGRILCDYTF | TGCGCCAGATCAGGGCGGATCCTATGTGACTACACCTTC | - | TRBV4-1 | many | TRBJ1-2
CASRPRSGGAEQYF | TGTGCCAGCAGACCCCGGTCAGGGGGCGCCGAGCAGTACTTC | TRBD1 | TRBV27 | few | TRBJ2-7
CASGLAGEETQYF | TGTGCTAGTGGTTTGGCCGGGGAAGAGACCCAGTACTTC | - | TRBV12-5 | - | TRBJ2-5
CASSLAAGALGTGELFF | TGTGCCAGCAGCTTAGCCGCTGGGGCTCTAGGCACCGGGGAGCTGTTTTTT | - | TRBV7-9 | - | TRBJ2-2
CASSQEGQGADEQYF | TGTGCCAGCAGCCAAGAGGGACAGGGGGCCGACGAGCAGTACTTC | TRBD1 | TRBV7-9 | few | TRBJ2-7